This T cell receptor beta chain was documented in a study of blood T cells in healthy people across ages. Primed by a sample-barcoded 5' primer and a J-beta primer mix, a second PCR proceeded for roughly 7 to 12 cycles. Each CDR3 protein gets one entry after TCRdb re-called the 5' RACE reads with MiXCR. In the table there are 1.5 million to 2 million distinct CDR3 sequences, 30% to 40% of which are singletons. The sequenced material came from blood. The source is a human donor in good health.

Here the CDR3 reads CASSEVDSNTEAFF. CDR3 DNA sequence: TGTGCCAGCAGTGAGGTCGACTCCAACACTGAAGCTTTCTTT. The chain links TRBV25-1 to TRBJ1-1, with D uncertain. Germline assignment: CDR1 MGHDK and CDR2 SYGVNS. The germline V and J ends were trimmed by 3 bases and 2 bases, with 10 bases remaining between them. This CDR3 contains 14 residues.